This T cell receptor beta chain came from a study of shared clonotypes between healthy human individuals (TCRdb year 2020). Regarding the research as a whole: The cohort included three men and a couple of women between 18 and 49 years of age. To estimate repertoire size and how much clonotype sharing occurs between individuals, the study deeply sequenced the blood TCR repertoires of five healthy adults. Different laboratories and diverse techniques were used to prepare libraries and sequence TCR repertoires, to increase sequencing depth and limit assay-specific biases. Each donor's leukapheresis produced roughly between about 0.85 and 10 billion PBMCs. General conclusions and limits of the study: Because the study included a small number of donors, the genetic and exposure-history diversity represented was limited. Sampling was restricted to blood, and TCR repertoires in tissue are likely to differ from TCR repertoires in blood. Pairwise subsampling led to the expectation that sequencing depth would affect the degree of clonotype sharing among donors.

Details on this clone: No cognate antigen has been identified for it. No much larger clonotype is one base removed from it; base qualities were not supplied.

V and J lose 7 bases and 5 bases, and a span of 8 bases separates them. CDR1 and CDR2 are drawn from the germline V gene (reference sequence): GTSNPN, SVGIG. From its cysteine to its phenylalanine, the CDR3 spans 11 amino acids. The CDR3 DNA has 33 bases and is translated from base 1. Using the deep immunoSEQ assay, TCR CDR3 regions were amplified from genomic DNA by multiplex PCR. Genomic DNA extracted from each cell subset was distributed evenly over all wells of several immunoSEQ 96-well plates, and each plate served as one replicate. Each replicate PCR for unsorted PBMC received about 310 ng genomic DNA, equal to 30,000 or so T cell genomes. Genomic DNA from unsorted PBMC was sequenced over ten immunoSEQ deep assay plates. Purified libraries were measured with a Qubit 3.0 fluorometer, size-checked on a Bioanalyzer 2100, and measured again with the KAPA Library Quantification kit. A separate single-read 150-cycle Illumina NextSeq 550 flow cell was used to sequence each immunoSEQ 96-well plate. The published analysis was carried out like this. Because the immunoSEQ output included only junctional sequences and no quality scores, the filtering could not be the same as the filtering used for full-length reads. Sequences were annotated with PyIR, a Python wrapper for IgBLAST v1.9, and V/J genes and CDR3 were assigned using IMGT germline references. Reads were filtered out if the reads had weak V/J assignments (E-value above 1e-6), no CDR3, stop codons, out-of-frame junctions, or ambiguous translated residues. V3J clonotypes were defined as sequences sharing the same inferred V gene, J gene, and CDR3 amino acid sequence. The percentage overlap between two repertoires was calculated by dividing the number of shared unique clonotypes by the size of the smaller repertoire. Three approaches were used to assess repertoire richness: RTK rarefaction, the Chao1 estimator, and Recon v2.1 estimates of unobserved clonotypes. In TCRdb, the immuneACCESS table is reduced to in-frame sequences with V and J assigned. These tables do not hold every clone; where another copy was compared, an unresolved V gene accounts for under half, and the others remain unexplained. That table furnishes V, J and clone size, whereas the DNA furnished D and trimming. This sample has hundreds of thousands of clones in its table, and 70% to 80% of those were observed once. The ten largest clones take up around 13% of the sample.

Healthy HIV-negative adults with no recently reported acute infections or vaccinations were included as donors. Only Caucasian adults living in Nashville, Tennessee, USA were represented among the donors. For unsorted samples, about 90 million PBMCs were counted and genomic DNA was extracted with the QIAamp DNA Blood Mini kit. Blood was obtained by leukapheresis, after which PBMCs were separated by Ficoll-Histopaque density gradient centrifugation and cryopreserved in liquid nitrogen vapor phase. Input material: PBMCs. Here the chain combines TRBV30 and TRBJ1-4; there is no confident call for the D gene. The source is a woman in her thirties or forties in good health. Some clones in this sample may be carry-over from other donors' samples. In nucleotide form, the sequence is TGTGCCTTAGACGCCAATGAAAAACTGTTTTTT. This codes for CALDANEKLFF. The reference TRBV30 and TRBJ1-4 proteins fill in what lies around the CDR3, so the full variable domain reads SQTIHQWPATLVQPVGSPLSLECTVEGTSNPNLYWYRQAAGRGLQLLFYSVGIGQISSEVPQNLSASRPQDRQFILSSKKLLLSDSGFYLCALDANEKLFFGSGTQLSVL.